The 17 T cell receptor beta chains listed next were all sequenced from one sample in a study of CD8 T cells in ankylosing spondylitis. TCRdb fed the 5' RACE reads into MiXCR, producing one record per CDR3 protein. This table has some 290,000 distinct CDR3 sequences, around 20% appearing once. The sample was blood, either unsorted or a sorted T cell fraction (not recorded which). The receptors here all came from a male donor with ankylosing spondylitis or in good health (not recorded which).

This clonotype has more than one count but fewer than ten. This chain connects TRBV6-1 to TRBJ1-2; TRBD1 might be the D (6 bases). V lost 7 bases and J lost 4, with 16 bases in between. Germline loops: CDR1 MNHNS, CDR2 SASEGT. CDR3 length: 14 residues. CDR3 nucleotide sequence: TGTGCCAGCATGCGGGGGGCAGCGGTCTATGGCTACACCTTC. Its protein is CASMRGAAVYGYTF.

The chain couples TRBV7-3 to TRBJ2-2; D is uncertain. Deletions cut 1 base from V and 8 bases from J, with 8 bases between. Germline loops: CDR1 SGHTA, CDR2 FQGTGA. This CDR3 comprises 13 residues. Here the CDR3 reads CASSLNGMGELFF. The DNA for the CDR3 is TGTGCCAGCAGCTTAAACGGAATGGGGGAGCTGTTTTTT.

The chain carries TRBV28 and TRBJ2-1; no reliable D call. Trimming removed 6 bases at V and 5 bases at J, with 17 bases between. Germline CDR1 MDHEN, CDR2 SYDVKM. The CDR3 sequence is 15 residues long. CDR3 amino acids: CASSPFALYHNEQFF. The CDR3 DNA is TGTGCCAGCAGCCCGTTCGCACTGTATCACAATGAGCAGTTCTTC.

This clonotype came up a few times. V is TRBV29-1 and J is TRBJ1-1, with no clear D. The CDR3 covers 13 residues. V was cut by 4 bases and J by 1 base, with 10 bases left in between. CDR1 is SQVTM and CDR2 is ANQGSEA in the germline V gene. The CDR3 reads CSVAITANTEAFF. For the CDR3, the DNA is TGCAGCGTTGCAATAACTGCGAACACTGAAGCTTTCTTT.

V and J are TRBV20-1 and TRBJ2-1; 13 nucleotides agree with TRBD2. Germline CDR1 DFQATT, CDR2 SNEGSKA (reference sequence). With 4 bases clipped from V and 3 bases from J, the junction kept 3 bases outside the gene matches. The CDR3 has 15 amino acids. The chain's CDR3 is CSATGTSGNYNEQFF. CDR3 sequence (DNA): TGCAGTGCTACCGGGACTAGCGGGAACTACAATGAGCAGTTCTTC.

This clonotype has a count of ten or more. The chain combines TRBV27 with TRBJ2-3; D might be TRBD1 (5 bases). Trimming stripped 3 bases from V and 6 bases from J, with 7 bases between. Germline CDR1 is MNHEY and CDR2 is SMNVEV (reference sequence). The CDR3 length is 12 residues. CDR3: CASSLSGDTQYF. CDR3 DNA sequence: TGTGCCAGCAGTTTGTCAGGGGATACGCAGTATTTT.

This rearrangement joins TRBV5-1 to TRBJ1-4; 8 bases are a match to TRBD1. Germline CDR1 is SGHRS and CDR2 is YFSETQ. Germline trimming cut 4 bases from V and 3 bases from J; bases unmatched to any gene: 8. This CDR3 region has 16 residues. In DNA, the CDR3 is TGCGCCAGCAGCAAGCCGACAGGGGCGGCTAATGAAAAACTGTTTTTT. This sequence encodes CASSKPTGAANEKLFF.

The V gene is TRBV5-1, the J gene TRBJ2-1; TRBD2 matches at 11 bases. The CDR3 runs 15 residues. V dropped 3 bases and J dropped 5; count of bases not matched to a gene: 4. Germline CDR1 SGHRS, CDR2 YFSETQ. In nucleotides, the CDR3 is TGCGCCAGCAGCTCGATACTAGCGGGAGACAATGAGCAGTTCTTC. Translating it yields CASSSILAGDNEQFF.

This clonotype was found a few times. The rearrangement uses TRBV15 and TRBJ2-2, with unresolved D. The germline V gene has CDR1 LNHNV and CDR2 YYDKDF (reference sequence). The CDR3 extends over 15 amino acids. Trimming took 1 base from V and 1 from J, leaving 7 bases between them. CDR3 nucleotides: TGTGCCACCAGCAGAGTGGACCAGAACACCGGGGAGCTGTTTTTT. The encoded protein is CATSRVDQNTGELFF.

This rearrangement joins TRBV6-4 to TRBJ1-1; D remains unclear. The germline V gene has CDR1 MRHNA and CDR2 SNTAGT. The CDR3 loop spans 11 amino acids. V lost 4 bases to trimming and J lost 11 bases, with 11 bases between them. This CDR3 is CASSGGRGAFF. CDR3 DNA sequence: TGTGCCAGCAGTGGCGGCCGTGGGGCTTTCTTT.

This chain uses TRBV5-1 with TRBJ2-2; TRBD1 or TRBD2 may be the D gene (5 bases each). Germline V gives CDR1 SGHRS, CDR2 YFSETQ. The CDR3 loop spans 16 amino acids. V dropped 2 bases and J dropped 6 bases, with 17 bases sitting between them. The CDR3 here is CASSFQGPQTSGELFF. The CDR3 DNA follows: TGCGCCAGCAGCTTCCAGGGACCTCAAACTTCCGGGGAGCTGTTTTTT.

CDR3 amino acids: CSGTSGSLREQYV. In DNA, the CDR3 is TGCAGCGGGACATCAGGGTCCCTCCGGGAGCAGTACGTC. The genes are TRBV29-1 and TRBJ2-7; possible D gene TRBD1, 5 bases. The V gene lost 7 bases and the J gene lost 7 bases, with 20 bases spanning the gap. The CDR3 spans 13 residues. Germline V gene lookup returns CDR1 SQVTM and CDR2 ANQGSEA.

This clonotype appeared many times. V gene TRBV5-1 combines with J gene TRBJ1-4; tentative D call: TRBD1 (6 bases). Trimming stripped 4 bases from V and 1 base from J, with 14 bases between. The germline gives CDR1 SGHRS, CDR2 YFSETQ. The CDR3 loop spans 16 amino acids. In DNA, the CDR3 is TGCGCCAGCAGCCGAAGTATAGGGGGAACTAATGAAAAACTGTTTTTT. As protein: CASSRSIGGTNEKLFF.

The rearrangement uses TRBV10-3 and TRBJ2-1, with TRBD2 identical over 11 bases. Per the germline V gene, CDR1 is ENHRY and CDR2 is SYGVKD. Trimming cost V 4 bases and J 5 bases; bases outside gene matches: 13. The CDR3 has 18 amino acids. This CDR3 is CAISALLGTSGDDNEQFF. The CDR3 DNA follows: TGTGCCATCAGTGCGTTGTTAGGGACTAGCGGTGACGACAATGAGCAGTTCTTC.

This clonotype was observed at least ten times. In nucleotides, the CDR3 is TGTGCCAGCAGCCCCGGAGGTGATTCACCCCTCCACTTT. Protein: CASSPGGDSPLHF. The V and J genes are TRBV6-4 and TRBJ1-6; D unclear. This CDR3 comprises 13 residues. V shed 6 bases and J shed 8 bases, with 11 bases lying between them. The V gene's germline CDR1 is MRHNA and CDR2 SNTAGT.

This rearrangement joins TRBV18 to TRBJ1-6; perhaps TRBD1 as D (5 bases). Germline V lookup: CDR1 KGHSH, CDR2 LQKENI. The CDR3 runs to 16 residues. V shed 8 bases and J shed 5 bases, with 19 bases lying between them. The CDR3 DNA follows: TGTGCCAGCCAACCCGGCGCGACAGTAAATAATTCACCCCTCCACTTT. Translated, it gives CASQPGATVNNSPLHF.

The table lists this clonotype with a few counts. This rearrangement joins TRBV25-1 to TRBJ1-5; tentatively, D is TRBD1 (6 bases). The CDR3 has 16 residues. Trimming removed 3 bases from V and 0 bases from J, with 12 bases in between. CDR1 and CDR2 from the germline V gene are MGHDK and SYGVNS. The CDR3 sequence is CASSDGTSYSNQPQHF. The CDR3 bases are TGTGCCAGCAGTGACGGGACATCTTATAGCAATCAGCCCCAGCATTTT.